The 14 T cell receptor beta chains below were found in one sample sequenced in a study of blood T cell repertoires in COVID-19. The assay was immunoSEQ multiplex PCR, and TCRdb's table has in-frame clones only and misses some. The repertoire holds about 55,000 clones, with more than 70% as singletons. Source material: peripheral blood. The receptors were sampled from a human donor in a cohort sampled during active COVID-19.

The chain has TRBV27 and TRBJ1-1; D remains unclear. The germline V gene has CDR1 MNHEY and CDR2 SMNVEV (reference sequence). Trimming stripped 5 bases from V and 1 base from J, with 11 bases between. CDR3 length: 14 residues. CDR3 sequence (DNA): TGTGCCAGCAGTCGGCACCAGGAGAACACTGAAGCTTTCTTT. Its translation: CASSRHQENTEAFF.

This chain links TRBV29-1 with TRBJ1-2; weak D call: TRBD1 (6 bases). With 7 bases removed from V and 2 bases from J, the gap between germline ends came to 11 bases. The CDR3 is made up of 12 amino acids. Germline values: CDR1 SQVTM, CDR2 ANQGSEA. The CDR3 DNA is TGCAGCGCCCTCCAGGGGAACTATGGCTACACCTTC. Translated, it gives CSALQGNYGYTF.

As regards this clone: One end of the junction does not line up with germline, which may come from a read error. Different DNA sequences within this sample yield the same CDR3. This chain connects TRBV5-4 to TRBJ2-7; maybe TRBD2 (5 bases). The CDR3 sequence is 15 residues long. Per the germline V gene, CDR1 is SGHNT and CDR2 is YYREEE (reference sequence). The CDR3 is CASSPRVGSLYEQYF. CDR3 bases: TGTGCCAGCAGCCCGCGGGTAGGGAGCCTCTACGAGCAGTACTTT.

This chain links TRBV19 with TRBJ1-2; 7 positions agree with TRBD1. From germline, CDR1 is LNHDA and CDR2 SQIVND (reference sequence). The trim removed 6 bases at V and 6 bases at J, leaving 7 bases unmatched. This CDR3 is built from 13 residues. CDR3 amino acids: CASRIQGSDGYTF. CDR3 sequence (DNA): TGTGCCAGTAGAATACAGGGGTCAGATGGCTACACCTTC.

The rearrangement links TRBV4-1 to TRBJ1-2, with 7 bases identical to TRBD1. The CDR3 consists of 13 residues. J lost 6 bases, V lost 4 bases, and 5 bases had no gene match. In germline, CDR1 is MGHRA, CDR2 YSYEKL. CDR3: CASSLTGSDGYTF. CDR3 nucleotides: TGCGCCAGCAGCCTGACAGGGAGTGATGGCTACACCTTC.

CDR3 coding DNA: TGTGCCAGCAGCCAAGGAGTTCTAGCGGGGGGACAAGAGACCCAGTACTTC. As protein: CASSQGVLAGGQETQYF. The chain combines TRBV3-1 (or the pseudogene TRBV3-2) with TRBJ2-5; 11 nucleotides line up with TRBD2. The CDR3 is made up of 17 amino acids. Losses at the gene ends were 1 base for V and 2 bases for J; bases not matched to a gene: 6. Germline V gene data show CDR1 as LGHDT and CDR2 as YNNKEL (reference sequence).

The J gene is TRBJ2-7, the V gene TRBV19; D possibly corresponds to TRBD2 (8 bases). CDR1 is LNHDA and CDR2 is SQIVND in the germline V gene (reference sequence). The CDR3 consists of 17 residues. V lost 6 bases, J lost 4 bases, and 25 bases lay in between. CDR3 nucleotides: TGTGCCAGTAGCCCTAGCGGGCTGCGGGACAGCCCATACGAGCAGTACTTC. Amino acid sequence: CASSPSGLRDSPYEQYF.

The chain joins TRBV7-9 to TRBJ2-7; 7 nucleotides match TRBD1. In germline, CDR1 is SEHNR, CDR2 FQNEAQ (reference sequence). V shed 6 bases, J shed 3 bases, and the junction held 5 bases outside the gene matches. The CDR3 covers 13 residues. DNA of the CDR3: TGTGCCAGCAGGTCAACAGGGGACTACGAGCAGTACTTC. It encodes CASRSTGDYEQYF. Combining the CDR3 with reference TRBV7-9 and TRBJ2-7 gives the whole variable domain DTGVSQNPRHKITKRGQNVTFRCDPISEHNRLYWYRQTLGQGPEFLTYFQNEAQLEKSRLLSDRFSAERPKGSFSTLEIQRTEQGDSAMYLCASRSTGDYEQYFGPGTRLTVT.

The chain recombines TRBV19 with TRBJ1-1; D unresolved. The CDR3 has 14 amino acids. CDR1 is LNHDA and CDR2 is SQIVND in the germline V gene (reference sequence). Trimming took off 10 bases at V and 1 base at J, with 16 bases between the two ends. DNA of the CDR3: TGTGCCAACGACCCCGCCCCAGGGAACACTGAAGCTTTCTTT. It specifies CANDPAPGNTEAFF.

In this sample, this clone turned up once. The V call is TRBV5-4, the J call TRBJ2-1; 14 nucleotides line up with TRBD2. The V segment lost 4 bases and the J segment 7 bases; nucleotides outside the gene matches: 7. Germline CDR1 and CDR2: SGHNT and YYREEE (reference sequence). CDR3 length: 16 amino acids. CDR3 sequence reads: CASSQGLAGGRNEQFF. The CDR3 DNA sequence: TGTGCCAGCAGCCAAGGACTAGCGGGAGGAAGGAATGAGCAGTTCTTC.

The J gene is TRBJ2-3, the V gene TRBV6-4; 8 bases are shared with TRBD2. Germline values: CDR1 MRHNA, CDR2 SNTAGT. With 5 bases clipped from V and 1 base from J, the junction kept 8 bases outside the gene matches. The CDR3 spans 16 residues. CDR3 in amino acids: CASSPSGGAGTDTQYF. The CDR3 DNA reads TGTGCCAGCAGTCCCAGCGGGGGCGCCGGCACAGATACGCAGTATTTT.

The J gene is TRBJ2-7, the V gene TRBV7-9, with D hard to call. CDR1 and CDR2 (germline): SEHNR, FQNEAQ (reference sequence). V dropped 4 bases and J dropped 2 bases, with 6 bases sitting between them. CDR3 length: 12 residues. This CDR3 is CASSSQTYEQYF. The CDR3 DNA reads TGTGCCAGCAGCTCCCAGACCTACGAGCAGTACTTC.

This chain joins TRBV5-4 and TRBJ2-7; 13 bases align to TRBD2. Germline V lookup: CDR1 SGHNT, CDR2 YYREEE (reference sequence). V lost 4 bases to trimming and J lost 6 bases; unmatched junction nucleotides: 7. This CDR3 comprises 15 residues. The CDR3 sequence is CASSPGTSGTREQYF. Here the CDR3 DNA reads TGTGCCAGCAGCCCCGGGACTAGCGGGACTCGCGAGCAGTACTTC.

DNA of the CDR3: TGTGCCAGTAGGGCGGCAGGGGGAAGCAATCAGCCCCAGCATTTT. It translates to CASRAAGGSNQPQHF. J is TRBJ1-5 and V is TRBV19, with 7 bases aligning to TRBD1. V lost 6 bases to trimming and J lost 1 base; unmatched junction nucleotides: 6. The CDR3 has 15 residues. Germline CDR1 reads LNHDA; CDR2 reads SQIVND (reference sequence).